This TCR beta chain was sequenced for a study of CD8+ T cells in alopecia areata. Study background: Tofacitinib treatment spanned 6 to 18 months, with 6 months off drug afterward. General observations from the study: Relative to normal scalp, lesional scalp, especially alopecia totalis/universalis, showed higher clonality.

With 5 bases clipped from V and 5 bases from J, the junction kept 11 bases outside the gene matches. Germline V gene data show CDR1 as MNHEY and CDR2 as SVGAGI. The CDR3 consists of 15 residues. As part of sample collection, lesional scalp punch biopsies and peripheral blood were taken from alopecia areata patients. Separation by sorting yielded CD4+ and CD8+ T cells from PBMCs. RNA was isolated and reverse transcribed to cDNA, the sequencing template. Using immunoSEQ multiplex PCR, the repertoire was profiled, and TCRdb retains in-frame clones only, with some absent. The data contain 100,000 to 150,000 clones, about 47% of them singletons. This clone was counted between two and nine times. Its antigen is unknown.

The sample here was CD8+ T cells sorted from blood, taken at week 0. The V call is TRBV6-5, the J call TRBJ1-2; 7 bases match TRBD1. This clonotype was sampled from a human donor with alopecia areata. The CDR3 coding sequence is TGTGCCAGCAGTAAAACCGGGACAGAGCGTTATGGCTACACCTTC. This gives the protein CASSKTGTERYGYTF.